A selection of T cell receptor beta chains follows, all from one sample in a study of blood T cell repertoires in COVID-19. Measured with immunoSEQ multiplex PCR; TCRdb has only the in-frame clones, and not every one. The repertoire holds about 66,000 clones, approximately 79% seen once, with 6.6% in the top ten. The sample taken for sequencing was peripheral blood. The receptors here all came from a man aged 55 to 70 with acute or convalescent COVID-19. Both conserved end residues are part of each CDR3. A D gene is named only where the DNA matches it firmly. A row's size may be missing; if present it is once, few, many or a size class.

clone size,J gene,D gene,V gene,CDR3 DNA,CDR3 protein
.,TRBJ2-5,TRBD1,TRBV13,TGTGCCAGCAGCTTCAGGGGGCCCCAAGAGACCCAGTACTTC,CASSFRGPQETQYF
.,TRBJ1-1,TRBD1,TRBV18,TGTGCCAGCTCACAGGGACAGCACACTGAAGCTTTCTTT,CASSQGQHTEAFF
.,TRBJ1-5,.,TRBV7-9,TGTGCCAGCAGCTTAGAGGGGAGCAATCAGCCCCAGCATTTT,CASSLEGSNQPQHF
.,TRBJ1-6,.,TRBV18,TGTGCCAGCTCCGGCGGATCTAATTCACCCCTCCACTTT,CASSGGSNSPLHF
.,TRBJ1-1,.,TRBV9,TGTGCCAGCAGCGTAGGGGGCAGCATGAACACTGAAGCTTTCTTT,CASSVGGSMNTEAFF
.,TRBJ2-5,TRBD2,TRBV9,TGTGCCAGCAGCGTAGCCGTAACGGGGGGGCGGGAGACCCAGTACTTC,CASSVAVTGGRETQYF
few,TRBJ2-7,.,TRBV5-1,TGCGCCAGCAGCTTCCAGGGGCTCCCATCCTACGAGCAGTACTTC,CASSFQGLPSYEQYF
.,TRBJ1-5,.,TRBV27,TGTGCCAGCAGTTTGCCCGGGTTCAATCAGCCCCAGCATTTT,CASSLPGFNQPQHF
.,TRBJ2-5,TRBD1,TRBV4-2,TGTGCCAGCAGCCAGGTCCGGGACAGGGCTTGGGAGACCCAGTACTTC,CASSQVRDRAWETQYF
.,TRBJ1-5,.,TRBV30,TGTGCCTGGAGTGGGGGCGAGAGGCAGCCCCAGCATTTT,CAWSGGERQPQHF
.,TRBJ2-7,TRBD1,TRBV9,TGTGCCAGCAGCGTAGCTGGGACAGGGTACGAGCAGTACTTC,CASSVAGTGYEQYF
.,TRBJ1-6,TRBD1,TRBV7-2,TGTGCCAGCAGCTTATGGAAAGGGGGCAATTGGGGTAATTCACCCCTCCACTTT,CASSLWKGGNWGNSPLHF
.,TRBJ1-2,.,TRBV6-4,TGTGCCAGCAGTACAACAGGGAGTGTTGGCTACACCTTC,CASSTTGSVGYTF
.,TRBJ2-7,.,TRBV6-2/TRBV6-3,TGTGCCAGCAGTTACTCTCTCTACGAGCAGTACTTC,CASSYSLYEQYF
.,TRBJ2-1,TRBD1,TRBV18,TGTGCCAGCTCACTTGGGACAGTTAACAATGAGCAGTTCTTC,CASSLGTVNNEQFF
.,TRBJ1-4,.,TRBV2,TGTGCCAGCAGTGTTAGGCAGGGGAGTGAAAAACTGTTTTTT,CASSVRQGSEKLFF
.,TRBJ2-7,.,TRBV6-1,TGTGCCAGCAGTGAATGGCCGGGGACCTACGAGCAGTACTTC,CASSEWPGTYEQYF
.,TRBJ1-1,TRBD1,TRBV7-8,TGTGCCAGCAGCCCCCGTCCCGGGACAGGGAACATGAACACTGAAGCTTTCTTT,CASSPRPGTGNMNTEAFF
once,TRBJ2-5,.,TRBV18,TGTGCCAGCTCCCGGGGGTATCAAGAGACCCAGTACTTC,CASSRGYQETQYF
.,TRBJ1-6,.,TRBV19,TGTGCCAGTAGTAGCCTGGGCAGTAATTCACCCCTCCACTTT,CASSSLGSNSPLHF
.,TRBJ1-2,TRBD1,TRBV19,TGTGCCAGTGTAGGACAGGGGAAGGGCTACACCTTC,CASVGQGKGYTF
once,TRBJ2-3,.,TRBV7-2,TGTGCCAGCAGTCCCCAGGGGGATACGCAGTATTTT,CASSPQGDTQYF
.,TRBJ2-1,.,TRBV21-1,TGTGCCAGCAGCAAATCCGGCGGTAGCGGGGGGGCCAAATCTGCTGAGCAGTTCTTC,CASSKSGGSGGAKSAEQFF
.,TRBJ2-7,.,TRBV7-2,TGTGCCAGCAGCTCCCGGCGGGCCGCCTACGAGCAGTACTTC,CASSSRRAAYEQYF
once,TRBJ1-1,.,TRBV10-2,TGCGCCAGCGGACACCAACCGGACACTGAAGCTTTCTTT,CASGHQPDTEAFF
.,TRBJ2-5,.,TRBV12-5,TGTGCTAGTGGTTTGTCTGAGGGAGAGACCCAGTACTTC,CASGLSEGETQYF
.,TRBJ2-3,TRBD2,TRBV25-1,TGTGCCTGCAGGACTAGCGCAGATACGCAGTATTTT,CACRTSADTQYF
.,TRBJ1-2,TRBD1,TRBV9,TGTGCCAGCAGCTCCGACAGGGTTGGCTATGGCTACACCTTC,CASSSDRVGYGYTF